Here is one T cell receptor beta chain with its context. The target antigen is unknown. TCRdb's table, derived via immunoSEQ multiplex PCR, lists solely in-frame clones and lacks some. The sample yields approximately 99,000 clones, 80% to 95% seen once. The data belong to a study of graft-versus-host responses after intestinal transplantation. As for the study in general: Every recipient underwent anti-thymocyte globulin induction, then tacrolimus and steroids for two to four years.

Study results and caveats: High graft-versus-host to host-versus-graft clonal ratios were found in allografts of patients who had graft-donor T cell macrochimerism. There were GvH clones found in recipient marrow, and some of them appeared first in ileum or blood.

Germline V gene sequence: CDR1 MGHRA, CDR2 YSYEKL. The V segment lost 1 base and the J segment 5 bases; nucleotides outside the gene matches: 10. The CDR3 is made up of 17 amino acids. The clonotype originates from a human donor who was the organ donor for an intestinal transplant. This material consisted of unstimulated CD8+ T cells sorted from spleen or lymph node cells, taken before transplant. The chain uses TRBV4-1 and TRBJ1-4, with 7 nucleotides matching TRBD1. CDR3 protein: CASSQARDSIMNEKLFF. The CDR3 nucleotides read TGCGCCAGCAGCCAAGCACGGGACAGTATTATGAATGAAAAACTGTTTTTT.